This is a list of T cell receptor beta chains from one sample in a study of cytomegalovirus exposure and HLA in healthy donors. Some clones are missing from TCRdb's copy, which holds only in-frame ones; the method was immunoSEQ multiplex PCR. The top ten hold roughly 2.5% of the sample, which has 250,000 or so clones, around nine tenths seen once. What was sequenced was PBMCs. The receptors stem from a man in his late teens or twenties in good health and CMV-seronegative. Both conserved end residues are part of each CDR3. D genes are given only for firm matches. Size is omitted from some rows. Given values are once, few, many or a class for expanded clones.

CASRVAGGPGNEQFF | TGTGCCAGCAGGGTAGCGGGAGGGCCTGGCAATGAGCAGTTCTTC | TRBD2 | TRBV27 | - | TRBJ2-1
CSVRAVGTDTQYF | TGCAGCGTGCGAGCGGTGGGTACAGATACGCAGTATTTT | - | TRBV29-1 | once | TRBJ2-3
CASSPPQHSGRTPYEQYF | TGTGCCAGCTCACCACCACAACATAGCGGGAGGACCCCCTACGAGCAGTACTTC | TRBD2 | TRBV18 | once | TRBJ2-7
CASTYRQGATDEQFF | TGCGCCAGCACCTACCGACAGGGGGCTACGGATGAGCAGTTCTTC | TRBD1 | TRBV5-1 | - | TRBJ2-1
CASRERRDTIYEQYF | TGTGCCAGCAGAGAGCGCCGGGACACCATCTACGAGCAGTACTTC | - | TRBV6-5 | - | TRBJ2-7
CASSTGNSGNTIYF | TGCGCCAGCAGTACAGGGAACTCTGGAAACACCATATATTTT | - | TRBV10-1 | - | TRBJ1-3
CASRAGLAGRHEQFF | TGTGCCAGCCGGGCCGGACTAGCGGGAAGGCATGAGCAGTTCTTC | TRBD2 | TRBV7-2 | - | TRBJ2-1
CAIKRMEAGLDTGELFF | TGTGCCATCAAGAGAATGGAAGCGGGATTGGACACCGGGGAGCTGTTTTTT | TRBD2 | TRBV10-3 | - | TRBJ2-2
CAISRTSGGNEQFF | TGTGCCATCAGTAGGACTAGCGGGGGCAATGAGCAGTTCTTC | TRBD2 | TRBV10-3 | once | TRBJ2-1
CAISGKGASFQETQYF | TGTGCCATCAGTGGGAAGGGAGCGAGCTTTCAAGAGACCCAGTACTTC | - | TRBV10-3 | - | TRBJ2-5
CASSSHSSGEYF | TGTGCCAGCAGTTCTCACTCTAGCGGGGAGTACTTC | TRBD2 | TRBV2 | - | TRBJ2-7
CASSLGQGDTGELFF | TGTGCCAGCAGCTTAGGACAGGGGGACACCGGGGAGCTGTTTTTT | TRBD1 | TRBV7-9 | - | TRBJ2-2
CASSFRRTEGYTF | TGTGCCAGCAGTTTCAGGCGGACAGAGGGCTACACCTTC | - | TRBV28 | - | TRBJ1-2
CASSFLGAAKNTEAFF | TGTGCCAGCAGTTTCCTGGGGGCAGCTAAGAACACTGAAGCTTTCTTT | - | TRBV27 | - | TRBJ1-1
CASSVVASVLNTEAFF | TGTGCCAGCAGCGTAGTTGCGAGCGTCTTAAACACTGAAGCTTTCTTT | - | TRBV9 | - | TRBJ1-1
CASSPRTLTEAFF | TGTGCCAGCAGCCCTCGGACTCTCACTGAAGCTTTCTTT | - | TRBV6-5 | - | TRBJ1-1
CASSSGIKTLGYTF | TGTGCCAGCAGCTCCGGGATCAAGACCCTCGGCTACACCTTC | - | TRBV28 | once | TRBJ1-2
CASSLVLAGGPGTDTQYF | TGTGCCAGCAGCTTAGTGCTAGCGGGAGGGCCGGGGACAGATACGCAGTATTTT | TRBD2 | TRBV7-8 | - | TRBJ2-3
CASSARTGDEKLFF | TGTGCCAGCAGCGCCCGGACAGGGGACGAAAAACTGTTTTTT | TRBD1 | TRBV5-4 | - | TRBJ1-4
CASSPQQGSSPLHF | TGTGCCAGCAGCCCCCAACAGGGGAGTTCACCCCTCCACTTT | TRBD1 | TRBV11-2 | - | TRBJ1-6
CASSLGIGGTNIQYF | TGCGCCAGCAGCTTGGGGATTGGGGGGACAAACATTCAGTACTTC | - | TRBV5-1 | - | TRBJ2-4
CASSTLGQGGDSPLHF | TGCGCCAGCAGCACCCTGGGACAGGGAGGGGATTCACCCCTCCACTTT | TRBD1 | TRBV5-1 | - | TRBJ1-6
CASSFRGQETQYF | TGTGCCAGCAGTTTTAGAGGACAGGAGACCCAGTACTTC | - | TRBV28 | - | TRBJ2-5
CASSLGTAGGRNEQFF | TGTGCCAGCAGCTTAGGTACAGCGGGGGGGCGGAATGAGCAGTTCTTC | TRBD2 | TRBV7-2 | - | TRBJ2-1
CASRRTVSYEQYF | TGCGCCAGCCGCCGGACAGTTTCCTACGAGCAGTACTTC | - | TRBV5-1 | - | TRBJ2-7
CASSFQRQGSFGSTEAFF | TGTGCCAGCAGCTTCCAACGACAGGGCAGCTTTGGAAGCACTGAAGCTTTCTTT | TRBD1 | TRBV7-8 | - | TRBJ1-1
CASSSTGEANTEAFF | TGTGCCAGCAGCTCGACAGGGGAGGCGAACACTGAAGCTTTCTTT | TRBD1 | TRBV7-9 | - | TRBJ1-1
CASSLDPLSFDTQYF | TGTGCCAGCAGCTTAGACCCTCTTAGTTTTGATACGCAGTATTTT | - | TRBV7-9 | - | TRBJ2-3
CAWNFGTRDTGELFF | TGTGCCTGGAATTTCGGGACACGGGACACCGGGGAGCTGTTTTTT | - | TRBV30 | - | TRBJ2-2
CASSLLGTGELFF | TGTGCCAGCAGTTTGCTCGGTACCGGGGAGCTGTTTTTT | - | TRBV5-4 | once | TRBJ2-2
CASSQDWNGLATSYNEQFF | TGCGCCAGCAGCCAAGATTGGAACGGGCTAGCCACATCCTACAATGAGCAGTTCTTC | - | TRBV4-3 | - | TRBJ2-1
CAWSNRGTNEQYF | TGTGCCTGGTCCAACCGAGGGACTAACGAGCAGTACTTC | TRBD2 | TRBV30 | - | TRBJ2-7
CASSMGMGGYEQYF | TGTGCCAGTAGTATGGGTATGGGGGGCTACGAGCAGTACTTC | - | TRBV19 | - | TRBJ2-7
CASSQLAASTDTQYF | TGTGCCAGCAGCCAGTTAGCGGCTAGCACAGATACGCAGTATTTT | - | TRBV4-2 | - | TRBJ2-3
CASSDPRGGERTGELFF | TGCGCCAGCAGCGACCCCAGGGGAGGGGAGAGGACCGGGGAGCTGTTTTTT | - | TRBV5-1 | - | TRBJ2-2
CASSLAGGIHTDTQYF | TGTGCCAGCAGCCTAGCGGGGGGGATTCACACAGATACGCAGTATTTT | TRBD2 | TRBV11-2 | - | TRBJ2-3
CAWSVQALAFF | TGTGCCTGGAGTGTACAGGCGTTGGCTTTCTTT | - | TRBV30 | - | TRBJ1-1
CASSLEPAGAVDTQYF | TGCGCCAGCAGCTTGGAGCCAGCGGGGGCTGTGGATACGCAGTATTTT | TRBD2 | TRBV5-1 | - | TRBJ2-3
CASSLPQGNEQYF | TGTGCCAGCAGTCTCCCACAGGGGAACGAGCAGTACTTC | TRBD1 | TRBV27 | - | TRBJ2-7
CASRGTAKETQYF | TGTGCCAGCAGGGGGACAGCGAAAGAGACCCAGTACTTC | TRBD1 | TRBV5-4 | - | TRBJ2-5
CASRPRPGEITKMETQYF | TGTGCAAGTCGCCCGCGCCCGGGGGAGATTACTAAGATGGAGACCCAGTACTTC | - | TRBV12-2 | - | TRBJ2-5
CSVARGQLNTEAFF | TGCAGCGTTGCTCGGGGACAGCTGAACACTGAAGCTTTCTTT | TRBD1 | TRBV29-1 | - | TRBJ1-1
CASSLPPTGNEQYF | TGCGCCAGCAGTCTTCCGCCGACAGGGAACGAGCAGTACTTC | TRBD1 | TRBV23-1 | - | TRBJ2-7
CASSSSGGLGEQYF | TGCGCCAGCAGCTCCAGCGGGGGGTTGGGCGAGCAGTACTTC | TRBD2 | TRBV4-1 | - | TRBJ2-7
CASSQGQGAAETQYF | TGCGCCAGCAGCCAAGGACAGGGGGCAGCGGAGACCCAGTACTTC | TRBD1 | TRBV4-1 | - | TRBJ2-5
CASSAGEVYEQYF | TGTGCCAGCAGCGCGGGGGAGGTCTACGAGCAGTACTTC | - | TRBV9 | - | TRBJ2-7
CASSPNSEAFF | TGTGCCAGCTCACCAAACAGTGAAGCTTTCTTT | - | TRBV18 | - | TRBJ1-1
CASSRRTGRYEQYF | TGTGCCAGCAGTCGTAGGACAGGGAGGTACGAGCAGTACTTC | TRBD1 | TRBV5-6 | - | TRBJ2-7
CSVLTGERDEQFF | TGCAGCGTTCTAACGGGAGAGCGGGATGAGCAGTTCTTC | - | TRBV29-1 | - | TRBJ2-1
CASSPTQRGSEAFF | TGTGCCAGCAGTCCCACCCAAAGGGGGTCTGAAGCTTTCTTT | - | TRBV27 | - | TRBJ1-1
CASSPAPGQGSDGYTF | TGTGCCAGCTCACCCGCCCCGGGACAGGGCTCTGACGGCTACACCTTC | TRBD1 | TRBV18 | few | TRBJ1-2
CASSYGTGVTEAFF | TGTGCCAGCAGCTACGGGACAGGGGTCACTGAAGCTTTCTTT | TRBD1 | TRBV5-6 | - | TRBJ1-1
CSGMDNPNTEAFF | TGCAGCGGCATGGACAACCCGAACACTGAAGCTTTCTTT | - | TRBV29-1 | - | TRBJ1-1
CASSFRSSGDEQYF | TGCGCCAGCAGCTTTAGGTCTAGCGGGGACGAGCAGTACTTC | TRBD2 | TRBV5-1 | - | TRBJ2-7
CASSLAGRGTEAFF | TGTGCCAGCAGCTTGGCCGGGAGAGGCACTGAAGCTTTCTTT | - | TRBV5-4 | - | TRBJ1-1
CSVRGQVDEQYF | TGCAGCGTTCGGGGTCAAGTCGACGAGCAGTACTTC | - | TRBV29-1 | - | TRBJ2-7
CASSPQGSGNTIYF | TGTGCCAGCAGTCCACAGGGCTCTGGAAACACCATATATTTT | - | TRBV28 | - | TRBJ1-3
CASSLSGLGHTEAFF | TGTGCCAGCAGTTTATCCGGACTGGGCCACACTGAAGCTTTCTTT | - | TRBV27 | once | TRBJ1-1